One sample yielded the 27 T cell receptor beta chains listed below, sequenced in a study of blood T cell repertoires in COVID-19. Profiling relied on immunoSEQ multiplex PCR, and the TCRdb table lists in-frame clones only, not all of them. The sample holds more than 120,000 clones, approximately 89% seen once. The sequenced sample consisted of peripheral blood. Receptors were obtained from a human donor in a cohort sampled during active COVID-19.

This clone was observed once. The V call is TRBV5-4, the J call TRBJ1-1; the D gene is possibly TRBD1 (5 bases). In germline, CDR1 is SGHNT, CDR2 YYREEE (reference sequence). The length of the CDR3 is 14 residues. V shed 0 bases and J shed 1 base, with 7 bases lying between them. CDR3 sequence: CASSLGQSNTEAFF. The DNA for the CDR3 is TGTGCCAGCAGCTTGGGACAGTCGAACACTGAAGCTTTCTTT.

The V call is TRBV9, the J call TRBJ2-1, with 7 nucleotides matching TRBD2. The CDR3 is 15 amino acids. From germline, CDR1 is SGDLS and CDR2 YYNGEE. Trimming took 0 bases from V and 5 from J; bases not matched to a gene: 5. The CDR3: CASSVGGGVNNEQFF. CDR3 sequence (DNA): TGTGCCAGCAGCGTAGGTGGGGGGGTTAACAATGAGCAGTTCTTC. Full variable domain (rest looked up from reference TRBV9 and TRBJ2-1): DSGVTQTPKHLITATGQRVTLRCSPRSGDLSVYWYQQSLDQGLQFLIQYYNGEERAKGNILERFSAQQFPDLHSELNLSSLELGDSALYFCASSVGGGVNNEQFFGPGTRLTVL.

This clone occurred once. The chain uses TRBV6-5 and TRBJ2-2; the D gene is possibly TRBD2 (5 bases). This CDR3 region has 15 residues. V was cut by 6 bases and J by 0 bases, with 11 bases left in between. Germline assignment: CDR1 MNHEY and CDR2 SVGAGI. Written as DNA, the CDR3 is TGTGCCAGCAGGCCGGGAAACTCGAACACCGGGGAGCTGTTTTTT. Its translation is CASRPGNSNTGELFF.

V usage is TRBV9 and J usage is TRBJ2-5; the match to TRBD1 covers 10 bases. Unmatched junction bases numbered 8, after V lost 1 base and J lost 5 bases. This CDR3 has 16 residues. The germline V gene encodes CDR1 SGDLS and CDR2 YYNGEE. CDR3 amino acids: CASSVSQTGGRETQYF. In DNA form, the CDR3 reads TGTGCCAGCAGCGTATCCCAGACAGGGGGCCGGGAGACCCAGTACTTC.

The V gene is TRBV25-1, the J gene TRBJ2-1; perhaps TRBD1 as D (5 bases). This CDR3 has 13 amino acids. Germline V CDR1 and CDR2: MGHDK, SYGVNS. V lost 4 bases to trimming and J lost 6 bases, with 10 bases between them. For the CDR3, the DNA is TGTGCCAGCAGTGCAGGGCCCGCCAATGAGCAGTTCTTC. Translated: CASSAGPANEQFF.

This CDR3 reads CASSRTGVGFGYTF. In DNA form, the CDR3 reads TGTGCCAGCAGCCGAACAGGAGTGGGCTTCGGCTACACCTTC. This sequence joins TRBV2 and TRBJ1-2; perhaps TRBD1 as D (5 bases). V was shortened by 6 bases and J by 8 bases, with 19 bases between the two germline ends. This CDR3 comprises 14 residues. Germline-derived CDR1 and CDR2 are SNHLY and FYNNEI.

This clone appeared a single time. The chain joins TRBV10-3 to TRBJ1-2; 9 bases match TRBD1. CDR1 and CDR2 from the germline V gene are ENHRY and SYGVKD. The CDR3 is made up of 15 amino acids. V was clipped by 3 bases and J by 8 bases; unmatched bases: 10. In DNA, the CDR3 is TGTGCCATCAGTGAACAACGGGACAGGGTCGGCGGCTACACCTTC. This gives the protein CAISEQRDRVGGYTF.

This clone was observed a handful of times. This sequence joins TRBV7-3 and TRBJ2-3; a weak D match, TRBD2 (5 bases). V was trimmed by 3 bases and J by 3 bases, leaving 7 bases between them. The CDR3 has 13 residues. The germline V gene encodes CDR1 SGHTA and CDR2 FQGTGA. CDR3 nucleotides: TGTGCCAGCAGCTTTACGGGGACAGATACGCAGTATTTT. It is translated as CASSFTGTDTQYF.

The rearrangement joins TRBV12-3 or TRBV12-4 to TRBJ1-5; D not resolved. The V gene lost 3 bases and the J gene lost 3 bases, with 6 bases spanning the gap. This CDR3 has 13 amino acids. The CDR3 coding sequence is TGTGCCAGCAGTTTGCGGATCAATCAGCCCCAGCATTTT. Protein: CASSLRINQPQHF.

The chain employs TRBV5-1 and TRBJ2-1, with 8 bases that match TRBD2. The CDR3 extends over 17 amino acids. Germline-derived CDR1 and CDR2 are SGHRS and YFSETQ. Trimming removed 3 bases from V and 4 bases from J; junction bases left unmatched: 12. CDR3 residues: CASSSAGLAGEYNEQFF. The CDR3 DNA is TGCGCCAGCAGCTCCGCAGGACTAGCTGGAGAGTACAATGAGCAGTTCTTC.

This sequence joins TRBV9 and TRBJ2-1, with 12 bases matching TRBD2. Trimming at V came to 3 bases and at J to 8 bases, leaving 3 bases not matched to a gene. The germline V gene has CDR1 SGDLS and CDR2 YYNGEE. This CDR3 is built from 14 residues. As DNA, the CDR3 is TGTGCCAGCAGCGCTAGCGGGGGGGTGGATGAGCAGTTCTTC. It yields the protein CASSASGGVDEQFF.

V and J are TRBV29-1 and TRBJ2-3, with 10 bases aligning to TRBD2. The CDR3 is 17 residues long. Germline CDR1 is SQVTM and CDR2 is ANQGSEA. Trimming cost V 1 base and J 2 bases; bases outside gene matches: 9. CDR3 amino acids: CSVEVSSGGPSTDTQYF. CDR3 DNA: TGCAGCGTTGAAGTCTCTAGCGGGGGCCCCTCCACAGATACGCAGTATTTT.

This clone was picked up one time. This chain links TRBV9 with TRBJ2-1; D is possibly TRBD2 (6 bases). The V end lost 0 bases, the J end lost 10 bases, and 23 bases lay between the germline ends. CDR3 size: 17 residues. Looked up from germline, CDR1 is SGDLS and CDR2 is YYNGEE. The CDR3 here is CASSVGSDSGGIGEQFF. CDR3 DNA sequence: TGTGCCAGCAGCGTAGGATCAGATAGCGGCGGGATTGGAGAGCAGTTCTTC.

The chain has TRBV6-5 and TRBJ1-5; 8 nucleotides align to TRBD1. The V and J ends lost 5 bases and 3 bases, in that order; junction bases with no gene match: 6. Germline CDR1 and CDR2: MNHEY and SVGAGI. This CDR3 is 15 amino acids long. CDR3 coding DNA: TGTGCCAGCAGTCCACGACAGGGGATCAATCAGCCCCAGCATTTT. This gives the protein CASSPRQGINQPQHF.

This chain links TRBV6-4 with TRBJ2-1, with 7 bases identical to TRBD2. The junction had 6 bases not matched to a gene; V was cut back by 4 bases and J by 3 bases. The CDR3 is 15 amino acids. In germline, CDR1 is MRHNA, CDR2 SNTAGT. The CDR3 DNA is TGTGCCAGCAGTGTAGAAGCGGGGAGCTACAATGAGCAGTTCTTC. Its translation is CASSVEAGSYNEQFF.

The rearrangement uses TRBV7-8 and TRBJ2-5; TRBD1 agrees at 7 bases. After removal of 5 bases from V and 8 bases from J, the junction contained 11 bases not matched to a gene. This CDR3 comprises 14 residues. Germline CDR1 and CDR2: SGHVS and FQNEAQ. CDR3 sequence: CASSHRQGPRTQYF. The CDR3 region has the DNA TGTGCCAGCAGCCATCGACAGGGCCCCCGTACCCAGTACTTC.

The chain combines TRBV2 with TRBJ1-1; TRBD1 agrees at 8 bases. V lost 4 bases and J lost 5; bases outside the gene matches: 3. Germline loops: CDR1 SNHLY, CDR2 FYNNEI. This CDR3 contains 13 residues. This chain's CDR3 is CASSAQGATEAFF. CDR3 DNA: TGTGCCAGCAGTGCGCAGGGGGCAACTGAAGCTTTCTTT.

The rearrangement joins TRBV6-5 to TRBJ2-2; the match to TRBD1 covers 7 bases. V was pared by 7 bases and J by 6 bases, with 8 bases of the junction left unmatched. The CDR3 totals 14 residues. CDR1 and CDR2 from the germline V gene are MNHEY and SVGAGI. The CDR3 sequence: CASTRTGPAGELFF. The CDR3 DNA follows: TGTGCCAGCACGCGGACAGGACCAGCCGGGGAGCTGTTTTTT.

The CDR3 sequence is CASSQGGRNSPLHF. DNA of the CDR3: TGTGCCAGCAGCCAGGGCGGCCGTAATTCACCCCTCCACTTT. V is TRBV7-9 and J is TRBJ1-6; perhaps TRBD1 as D (5 bases). The CDR3 has 14 amino acids. The germline V gene encodes CDR1 SEHNR and CDR2 FQNEAQ (reference sequence). Trimming took 5 bases from V and 6 from J, leaving 11 bases between them.

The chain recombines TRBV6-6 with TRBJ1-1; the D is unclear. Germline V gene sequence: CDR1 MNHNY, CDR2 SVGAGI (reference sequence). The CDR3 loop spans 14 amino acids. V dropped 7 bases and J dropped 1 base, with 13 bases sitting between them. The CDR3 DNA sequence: TGTGCCAGCAAATTGACGGCAGGGAACACTGAAGCTTTCTTT. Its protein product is CASKLTAGNTEAFF.

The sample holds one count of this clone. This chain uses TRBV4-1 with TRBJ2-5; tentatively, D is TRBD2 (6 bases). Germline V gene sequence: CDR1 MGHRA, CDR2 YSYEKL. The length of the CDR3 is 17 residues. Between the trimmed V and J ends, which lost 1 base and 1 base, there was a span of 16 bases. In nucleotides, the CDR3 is TGCGCCAGCAGCCAAGCCCCCTTCCGGGACTCCCAAGAGACCCAGTACTTC. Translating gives CASSQAPFRDSQETQYF.

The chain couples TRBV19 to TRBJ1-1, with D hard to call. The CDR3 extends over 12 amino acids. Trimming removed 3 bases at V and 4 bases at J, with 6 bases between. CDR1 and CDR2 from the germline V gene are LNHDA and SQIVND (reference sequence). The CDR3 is CASSIGVTEAFF. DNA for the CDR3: TGTGCCAGTAGTATTGGAGTCACTGAAGCTTTCTTT.

The CDR3: CASKFGTGGYEQYF. CDR3 nucleotide sequence: TGTGCCAGTAAATTCGGGACAGGGGGCTACGAGCAGTACTTC. This rearrangement joins TRBV19 to TRBJ2-7; 11 bases align to TRBD1. CDR1 is LNHDA and CDR2 is SQIVND in the germline V gene (reference sequence). CDR3 length equals 14 residues. V shed 7 bases and J 3 bases; nucleotides not matched to a gene: 5. The entire variable domain, with the rest obtained from reference TRBV19 and TRBJ2-7, is as follows: DGGITQSPKYLFRKEGQNVTLSCEQNLNHDAMYWYRQDPGQGLRLIYYSQIVNDFQKGDIAEGYSVSREKKESFPLTVTSAQKNPTAFYLCASKFGTGGYEQYFGPGTRLTVT.

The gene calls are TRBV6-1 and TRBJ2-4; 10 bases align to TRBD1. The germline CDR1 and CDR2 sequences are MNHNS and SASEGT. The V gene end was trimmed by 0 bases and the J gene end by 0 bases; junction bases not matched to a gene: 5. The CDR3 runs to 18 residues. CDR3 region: CASSEARQGAGAKNIQYF. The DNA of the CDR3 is TGTGCCAGCAGTGAAGCAAGACAGGGGGCAGGAGCCAAAAACATTCAGTACTTC.

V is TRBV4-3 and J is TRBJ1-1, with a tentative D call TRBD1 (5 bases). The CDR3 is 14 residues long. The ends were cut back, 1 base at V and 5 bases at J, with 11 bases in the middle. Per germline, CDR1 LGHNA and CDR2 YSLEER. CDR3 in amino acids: CASSQVGALTEAFF. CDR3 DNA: TGCGCCAGCAGCCAAGTTGGGGCTTTGACTGAAGCTTTCTTT.

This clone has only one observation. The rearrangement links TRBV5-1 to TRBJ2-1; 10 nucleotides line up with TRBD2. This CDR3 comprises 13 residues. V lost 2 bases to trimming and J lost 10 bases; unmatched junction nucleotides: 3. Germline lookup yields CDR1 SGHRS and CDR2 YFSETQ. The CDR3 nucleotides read TGCGCCAGCAGCTTAGCGGGGGGGCGGGAGCAGTTCTTC. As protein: CASSLAGGREQFF.

Here the CDR3 DNA reads TGTGCCAGCAGCTTAGAACGGCGGCAAGAGACCCAGTACTTC. This gives the protein CASSLERRQETQYF. This chain links TRBV7-2 with TRBJ2-5; D gene ambiguous. Looked up from germline, CDR1 is SGHTA and CDR2 is FQGNSA. Trimming removed 1 base at V and 2 bases at J, with 8 bases between. CDR3 length equals 14 residues.